The next 21 T cell receptor beta chains were all read from a single sample in a study of T cells after yellow fever vaccination (dated by TCRdb to 2018 to 2020). Interpreted using the paper, the treatment or condition label stands for: live attenuated yellow fever vaccine strain. Receptors were amplified or captured by 5' RACE. Instrument on record: Illumina HiSeq 2500. TCRdb took the public reads, trimmed them with fastp at Q25, ran MiXCR for clone calling and kept in-frame beta chains. Each CDR3 protein appears once, grouped with its most common genes and DNA. This sample has about 330,000 distinct CDR3 sequences in its table, and around 7.3% of those were observed once. The ten largest clones add up to about 18% of the sample. Sequencing used PBMCs, obtained approximately 40 days after the first yellow fever vaccination. All receptors derive from a man younger than 35 who received the YFV17D yellow fever vaccine.

This clonotype has more than one count but fewer than ten. The chain links TRBV10-3 to TRBJ2-3; maybe TRBD2 (6 bases). V lost 8 bases and J 0 bases, leaving 9 bases between the germline ends. Germline V CDR1 and CDR2: ENHRY, SYGVKD. CDR3 length: 13 residues. In DNA form, the CDR3 reads TGTGCCATCCGGGACTCTAGCACAGATACGCAGTATTTT. Amino acids: CAIRDSSTDTQYF.

The sample holds a few counts of this clonotype. V is TRBV7-2 and J is TRBJ2-7, with D possibly TRBD2 on 5 matching bases. V was trimmed by 5 bases and J by 2 bases, leaving 13 bases between them. Germline loops: CDR1 SGHTA, CDR2 FQGNSA. The length of the CDR3 is 14 residues. The CDR3 bases are TGTGCCAGCAGCACCCCGGGGATTGCCTACGAGCAGTACTTC. The encoded protein is CASSTPGIAYEQYF.

V gene TRBV10-3 combines with J gene TRBJ1-5; D is ambiguous. The CDR3 covers 14 residues. From germline, CDR1 is ENHRY and CDR2 SYGVKD. The V and J ends lost 2 bases and 0 bases respectively, with 5 bases between them. The CDR3 here is CAISEGISNQPQHF. In DNA, the CDR3 is TGTGCCATCAGTGAGGGTATTAGCAATCAGCCCCAGCATTTT.

This clonotype came up a few times. V usage is TRBV10-3 and J usage is TRBJ1-5; TRBD1 is a possible D gene (6 bases). The CDR3 is made up of 17 amino acids. Per germline, CDR1 ENHRY and CDR2 SYGVKD. Trimming pared 7 bases from V and 3 bases from J, leaving 22 bases between. CDR3 region: CAITFAAIMGANQPQHF. The CDR3 bases are TGTGCCATCACTTTCGCTGCGATCATGGGGGCCAATCAGCCCCAGCATTTT.

The genes are TRBV30 and TRBJ1-5, with D maybe TRBD1 (6 bases). The CDR3 has 12 residues. Trimming cost V 2 bases and J 9 bases, with 11 bases left between them. Germline CDR1 and CDR2: GTSNPN and SVGIG (reference sequence). In nucleotides, the CDR3 is TGTGCCTGGAGTAAAGAGGGGGGGCCCCAGCATTTT. It encodes CAWSKEGGPQHF. The complete variable domain, with remaining parts taken from reference TRBV30 and TRBJ1-5, reads SQTIHQWPATLVQPVGSPLSLECTVEGTSNPNLYWYRQAAGRGLQLLFYSVGIGQISSEVPQNLSASRPQDRQFILSSKKLLLSDSGFYLCAWSKEGGPQHFGDGTRLSIL.

This chain uses TRBV9 with TRBJ2-1, with D possibly being TRBD2 (6 bases). This CDR3 has 13 residues. Germline V gene sequence: CDR1 SGDLS, CDR2 YYNGEE. V lost 3 bases and J lost 7, with 11 bases in between. The CDR3 reads CASSGQLANEQFF. For the CDR3, the DNA is TGTGCCAGCAGCGGCCAACTAGCAAATGAGCAGTTCTTC.

This clonotype appeared a few times. This chain uses TRBV5-1 with TRBJ1-4, with 8 bases aligning to TRBD1. V lost 3 bases to trimming and J lost 7 bases; unmatched junction nucleotides: 8. From germline, CDR1 is SGHRS and CDR2 YFSETQ. The CDR3 covers 15 residues. The CDR3 reads CASSWGVTGAEKLFF. The CDR3 bases are TGCGCCAGCAGCTGGGGCGTGACAGGGGCTGAAAAACTGTTTTTT.

This clonotype was observed a handful of times. The V and J genes are TRBV7-3 and TRBJ1-1; D gene unclear. The CDR3 has 16 residues. Looked up from germline, CDR1 is SGHTA and CDR2 is FQGTGA. Between the trimmed V and J ends, which lost 5 bases and 0 bases, there was a span of 16 bases. The CDR3 spells CASSPRGGFMNTEAFF. Here the CDR3 DNA reads TGTGCCAGCAGCCCCCGGGGAGGGTTTATGAACACTGAAGCTTTCTTT.

The chain is built from TRBV6-2 or TRBV6-3 and TRBJ1-5, with TRBD1 identical over 9 bases. Per germline, CDR1 MNHEY and CDR2 SVGEGT. The CDR3 is 13 residues long. The trim removed 7 bases at V and 4 bases at J, leaving 2 bases unmatched. Written as DNA, the CDR3 is TGTGCCAGCATTGGACAGGGGAATCAGCCCCAGCATTTT. Translating it yields CASIGQGNQPQHF.

This clonotype was detected many times. This chain uses TRBV9 with TRBJ1-6, with D perhaps TRBD1 (6 bases). The germline CDR1 and CDR2 sequences are SGDLS and YYNGEE. Trimming removed 0 bases at V and 7 bases at J, with 11 bases between. The CDR3 consists of 15 residues. CDR3 sequence (DNA): TGTGCCAGCAGCGTAGCGGCAGGGGAAAATTCACCCCTCCACTTT. This sequence encodes CASSVAAGENSPLHF.

This clonotype has a handful of counts. V usage is TRBV29-1 and J usage is TRBJ2-2; no definite D call. The CDR3 contains 15 residues. Trimming removed 2 bases at V and 1 base at J, with 11 bases between. From germline, CDR1 is SQVTM and CDR2 ANQGSEA. The CDR3 sequence is CSVEMPRRNTGELFF. The DNA of the CDR3 is TGCAGCGTTGAAATGCCTCGAAGGAACACCGGGGAGCTGTTTTTT.

The genes are TRBV18 and TRBJ1-1; 9 bases align to TRBD1. This CDR3 region has 16 residues. Germline-derived CDR1 and CDR2 are KGHSH and LQKENI. The J segment lost 4 bases and the V segment lost 3 bases, leaving 9 bases of the junction unmatched. DNA for the CDR3: TGTGCCAGCTCACCGTCGACAGGGGGAAAAGGCACTGAAGCTTTCTTT. As protein: CASSPSTGGKGTEAFF. Full variable domain (remainder filled in from reference TRBV18 and TRBJ1-1): NAGVMQNPRHLVRRRGQEARLRCSPMKGHSHVYWYRQLPEEGLKFMVYLQKENIIDESGMPKERFSAEFPKEGPSILRIQQVVRGDSAAYFCASSPSTGGKGTEAFFGQGTRLTVV.

This clonotype has ten or more counts. The chain couples TRBV6-2 or TRBV6-3 to TRBJ2-3, with a tentative D call TRBD1 (6 bases). The CDR3 is 12 amino acids. The V gene's germline CDR1 is MNHEY and CDR2 SVGEGT. The V end lost 6 bases, the J end lost 9 bases, and 13 bases lay between the germline ends. The CDR3 bases are TGTGCCAGCAGCACAACAGGGACCACGCAGTATTTT. This gives the protein CASSTTGTTQYF.

This clonotype has at least ten counts. The V call is TRBV7-9, the J call TRBJ1-5, with no clear D. The germline V gene has CDR1 SEHNR and CDR2 FQNEAQ (reference sequence). CDR3 length: 12 amino acids. V was shortened by 4 bases and J by 3 bases, with 4 bases between the two germline ends. The CDR3 here is CASSSINQPQHF. The CDR3 region has the DNA TGTGCCAGCAGCTCTATCAATCAGCCCCAGCATTTT.

This clonotype appeared many times. The chain joins TRBV7-9 to TRBJ2-1, with a possible D match to TRBD2 (5 bases). Germline assignment: CDR1 SEHNR and CDR2 FQNEAQ (reference sequence). The CDR3 has 13 amino acids. V was pared by 3 bases and J by 9 bases, with 12 bases between. In nucleotides, the CDR3 is TGTGCCAGCAGCTTCTCAGGACTTGGTGAGCAGTTCTTC. Translating gives CASSFSGLGEQFF. Together with reference TRBV7-9 and TRBJ2-1, the CDR3 gives the full variable domain: DTGVSQNPRHKITKRGQNVTFRCDPISEHNRLYWYRQTLGQGPEFLTYFQNEAQLEKSRLLSDRFSAERPKGSFSTLEIQRTEQGDSAMYLCASSFSGLGEQFFGPGTRLTVL.

This clonotype was seen ten or more times. The chain is built from TRBV5-5 and TRBJ2-2, with TRBD1 matching 8 bases. This CDR3 spans 15 amino acids. Germline CDR1 SGHKS, CDR2 YYEKEE (reference sequence). The junction had 5 bases not matched to a gene; V was cut back by 4 bases and J by 3 bases. CDR3 region: CASSPTGVDTGELFF. In DNA form, the CDR3 reads TGTGCCAGCAGCCCGACAGGGGTGGACACCGGGGAGCTGTTTTTT.

DNA of the CDR3: TGTGCCAGCTCACCATACGTTGGGACGGGGAACACTGAAGCTTTCTTT. Its protein is CASSPYVGTGNTEAFF. V is TRBV18 and J is TRBJ1-1; TRBD1 might be the D (5 bases). This CDR3 has 16 amino acids. In germline, CDR1 is KGHSH, CDR2 LQKENI. The V gene lost 2 bases and the J gene lost 1 base, with 14 bases spanning the gap.

This clonotype was seen only a few times. The CDR3 region has the DNA TGCGCCAGCAGCCCTGTACAGGGGGCTGATGGCTACACCTTC. It encodes CASSPVQGADGYTF. The J gene is TRBJ1-2, the V gene TRBV5-1; 9 bases are shared with TRBD1. CDR3 length equals 14 residues. V lost 4 bases to trimming and J lost 6 bases; unmatched junction nucleotides: 7. Germline lookup yields CDR1 SGHRS and CDR2 YFSETQ.

CDR3 amino acids: CASSSGTLTYEQYV. The CDR3 nucleotides read TGTGCCAGCAGCTCCGGGACACTCACCTACGAGCAGTACGTC. J is TRBJ2-7 and V is TRBV5-6; TRBD1 might be the D (6 bases). Germline CDR1 is SGHDT and CDR2 is YYEEEE. Trimming shortened V by 3 bases and J by 2 bases, and 12 bases separated the two germline ends. The CDR3 contains 14 residues.

The chain employs TRBV7-3 and TRBJ2-2, with TRBD2 identical over 11 bases. The CDR3 runs to 17 residues. Germline CDR1 and CDR2: SGHTA and FQGTGA. V was pared by 2 bases and J by 5 bases, with 7 bases of the junction left unmatched. The CDR3: CASSLVSGGASTGELFF. As DNA, the CDR3 is TGTGCCAGCAGCTTAGTTAGCGGGGGGGCATCGACCGGGGAGCTGTTTTTT.

This clonotype was seen more than once but under ten times. The genes are TRBV5-1 and TRBJ2-7; D remains ambiguous. Germline CDR1 reads SGHRS; CDR2 reads YFSETQ. Trimming took off 5 bases at V and 0 bases at J, with 21 bases between the two ends. The CDR3 runs to 17 residues. The CDR3 bases are TGCGCCAGCAGGCCAGGACCGACCATGCCCCTCTCCTACGAGCAGTACGTC. Its protein is CASRPGPTMPLSYEQYV.